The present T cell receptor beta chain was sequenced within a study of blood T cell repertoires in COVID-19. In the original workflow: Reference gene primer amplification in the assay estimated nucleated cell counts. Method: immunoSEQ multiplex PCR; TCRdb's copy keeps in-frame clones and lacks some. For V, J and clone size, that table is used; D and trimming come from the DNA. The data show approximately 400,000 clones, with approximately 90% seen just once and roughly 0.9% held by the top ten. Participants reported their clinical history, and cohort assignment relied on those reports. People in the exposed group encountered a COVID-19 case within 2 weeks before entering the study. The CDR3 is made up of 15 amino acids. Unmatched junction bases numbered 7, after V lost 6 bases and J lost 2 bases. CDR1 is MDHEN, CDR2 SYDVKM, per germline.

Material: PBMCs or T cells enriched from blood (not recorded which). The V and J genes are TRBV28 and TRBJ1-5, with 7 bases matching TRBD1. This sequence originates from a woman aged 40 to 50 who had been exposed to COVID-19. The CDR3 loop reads CASSGTGAGNQPQHF. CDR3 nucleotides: TGTGCCAGCAGCGGTACAGGGGCGGGCAATCAGCCCCAGCATTTT.